Below, 2 T cell receptor delta chains from the same sample are listed, as sequenced in a study of delta chains in infants with herpesvirus infections. Gamma-chain- and delta-chain-specific primers converted PBMC RNA into TCR cDNA. TCRdb re-called the RT-PCR reads via CATT. The sample gives under 1,500 delta-chain clones, roughly a third of which show up once; about 22% is in the top ten. The source material was peripheral blood, sampled at time point 2 of longitudinal follow-up. The receptor set was obtained from a human donor who was a Ugandan infant, either HIV-exposed or HIV-unexposed (not recorded which).

By sample fraction, this clone is large. The genes are TRDV1 and TRDJ2; the D gene is possibly TRDD2 (7 bases). Germline-derived CDR1 and CDR2 are TSWWSYY and QGS. The CDR3 totals 21 residues. The germline V and J ends were trimmed by 2 bases and 5 bases, with 30 bases remaining between them. The CDR3 DNA sequence: TGTGCTCTTGGGGAAGGATCCTTCCTTTCGTACTGGGCCCCCCTAACAGCACAACTCTTCTTT. Protein sequence: CALGEGSFLSYWAPLTAQLFF.

This sequence joins TRDV1 and TRDJ1; 7 bases line up with TRDD3. J was trimmed by 6 bases and V by 0 bases; bases with no gene match: 19. Germline values: CDR1 TSWWSYY, CDR2 QGS. The length of the CDR3 is 19 residues. CDR3 sequence reads: CALGELPLLGYAAGNKLIF. CDR3 DNA sequence: TGTGCTCTTGGGGAACTACCCCTCTTAGGATACGCCGCGGGCAATAAACTCATCTTT.